The 16 T cell receptor beta chains presented below share a single source sample, sequenced in a study of T cells after yellow fever vaccination. TCRdb used MiXCR to reprocess the 5' RACE reads, holding one entry per CDR3 protein. Among tens of thousands of distinct CDR3 sequences listed, under 6.5% were seen once. Sequences were derived from CD4+ T cells sorted from PBMCs, sampled around 15 days after the first yellow fever vaccination. These receptors originate from a young man who received the YFV17D yellow fever vaccine.

This clonotype was recorded many times. V is TRBV12-3 or TRBV12-4 and J is TRBJ2-1; perhaps TRBD1 as D (6 bases). This CDR3 contains 14 residues. V was clipped by 2 bases and J by 8 bases, with 13 bases between them. The CDR3 spells CASSLNLQGDEQFF. CDR3 nucleotide sequence: TGTGCCAGCAGTTTAAATTTACAGGGCGATGAGCAGTTCTTC.

This clonotype was observed at least ten times. V gene TRBV11-2 combines with J gene TRBJ1-5; 8 positions match TRBD1. CDR3 length equals 18 residues. Looked up from germline, CDR1 is SGHAT and CDR2 is FQNNGV. With 2 bases clipped from V and 2 bases from J, the junction kept 11 bases outside the gene matches. The DNA of the CDR3 is TGTGCCAGCAGCTTAAATGGGCAGGGGGCTAGTGGCAATCAGCCCCAGCATTTT. Its translation is CASSLNGQGASGNQPQHF.

The table lists this clonotype with many counts. The rearrangement uses TRBV5-6 and TRBJ1-1; a weak D match, TRBD1 (5 bases). The CDR3 runs 15 residues. The germline V and J ends were trimmed by 0 bases and 3 bases, with 12 bases remaining between them. Looked up from germline, CDR1 is SGHDT and CDR2 is YYEEEE. CDR3 sequence (DNA): TGTGCCAGCAGCTTGGGTTTAGGGACGGACACTGAAGCTTTCTTT. This codes for CASSLGLGTDTEAFF.

This clonotype was detected many times. This chain links TRBV10-3 with TRBJ2-5, with 7 bases matching TRBD2. This CDR3 has 14 residues. CDR1 and CDR2 from the germline V gene are ENHRY and SYGVKD. J was trimmed by 2 bases and V by 7 bases; bases with no gene match: 7. The CDR3 protein is CAINPSGTQETQYF. The CDR3 bases are TGTGCCATCAACCCTAGCGGCACTCAAGAGACCCAGTACTTC.

In this sample, this clonotype turned up many times. This chain connects TRBV7-9 to TRBJ1-6; the D is unclear. The germline gives CDR1 SEHNR, CDR2 FQNEAQ (reference sequence). Deletions cut 0 bases from V and 10 bases from J, with 10 bases between. This CDR3 region has 14 residues. CDR3 DNA: TGTGCCAGCAGCTTAGCGGTTACAGACTCACCCCTCCACTTT. Protein: CASSLAVTDSPLHF.

This clonotype showed up many times. The chain has TRBV20-1 and TRBJ2-3, with unresolved D. The CDR3 runs 14 residues. Per the germline V gene, CDR1 is DFQATT and CDR2 is SNEGSKA (reference sequence). The V and J ends lost 6 bases and 0 bases respectively, with 13 bases between them. This chain's CDR3 is CSASGRSSTDTQYF. The CDR3, as DNA: TGCAGTGCGTCCGGACGATCTAGCACAGATACGCAGTATTTT.

In the case of this clonotype: Possible read error: a much larger clone is one base away. V gene TRBV12-3 or TRBV12-4 combines with J gene TRBJ2-5, with 8 bases fitting TRBD2. This CDR3 comprises 16 residues. The CDR3 DNA sequence: TGTGCCACCAGTCCCCGGGGAGCGGGGGTACAAGAGACCCAGTACTTC. Its translation is CATSPRGAGVQETQYF.

In its sample, this clonotype was seen many times. This rearrangement joins TRBV9 to TRBJ2-3; D gene uncertain. The CDR3 sequence is 12 residues long. V was cut by 0 bases and J by 4 bases, with 3 bases left in between. Germline V CDR1 and CDR2: SGDLS, YYNGEE. CDR3: CASSVEADTQYF. Here the CDR3 DNA reads TGTGCCAGCAGCGTAGAGGCAGATACGCAGTATTTT.

This clonotype was recorded at least ten times. The chain couples TRBV23-1 to TRBJ2-3; no clear D. TRBV23-1 is marked as an open reading frame, function uncertain. Trimming cost V 4 bases and J 2 bases, with 7 bases left between them. The CDR3 is 13 amino acids. CDR3 loop: CASSLLITDTQYF. In DNA, the CDR3 is TGCGCCAGCAGTCTACTGATCACAGATACGCAGTATTTT.

A note on this clonotype: One base away lies a much larger clone, so this may be a sequencing read error. The chain carries TRBV5-1 and TRBJ2-2; D is uncertain. There are 14 residues in the CDR3. Deletions cut 4 bases from V and 3 bases from J, with 10 bases between. CDR1 is SGHRS and CDR2 is YFSETQ in the germline V gene. The CDR3 DNA sequence: TGCGCCAGCAGCCCCGCACAGTACACCGGGGAGCTGTTTTTT. Translated, it gives CASSPAQYTGELFF.

This clonotype was counted at least ten times. V and J are TRBV6-5 and TRBJ1-2; D uncertain. Trimming removed 0 bases from V and 8 bases from J, with 10 bases in between. Looked up from germline, CDR1 is MNHEY and CDR2 is SVGAGI. The CDR3 is 13 amino acids. CDR3 nucleotides: TGTGCCAGCAGTTACTCCCGGGGTCGCGGCTACACCTTC. It codes for CASSYSRGRGYTF.

This clonotype showed up many times. The J gene is TRBJ1-2, the V gene TRBV11-2, with 11 bases that match TRBD1. Germline V gene lookup returns CDR1 SGHAT and CDR2 FQNNGV. After removal of 4 bases from V and 4 bases from J, the junction contained 11 bases not matched to a gene. The CDR3 runs to 17 residues. The CDR3 protein is CASSSGQGVIALYGYTF. For the CDR3, the DNA is TGTGCCAGCAGCTCGGGACAGGGGGTCATTGCGCTCTATGGCTACACCTTC.

J is TRBJ2-1 and V is TRBV5-1, with D uncertain. Germline values: CDR1 SGHRS, CDR2 YFSETQ. Trimming pared 3 bases from V and 7 bases from J, leaving 11 bases between. The CDR3 is 13 amino acids. The DNA for the CDR3 is TGCGCCAGCAGCTCTTTACTCGGGAATGAGCAGTTCTTC. Translated: CASSSLLGNEQFF.

In its sample, this clonotype was seen many times. This rearrangement joins TRBV29-1 to TRBJ1-1; D not resolved. Germline-derived CDR1 and CDR2 are SQVTM and ANQGSEA. This CDR3 region has 13 residues. V was cut by 0 bases and J by 11 bases, with 16 bases left in between. The CDR3 spells CSVEDLISLGAFF. In nucleotides, the CDR3 is TGCAGCGTTGAAGATCTCATCTCACTAGGCGCTTTCTTT.

This clonotype has a count of ten or more. V gene TRBV5-1 combines with J gene TRBJ2-7, with TRBD1 matching over 8 bases. This CDR3 region has 13 residues. The junction had 6 bases not matched to a gene; V was cut back by 4 bases and J by 6 bases. Germline values: CDR1 SGHRS, CDR2 YFSETQ. The CDR3 coding sequence is TGCGCCAGCAGCGGAGGACAGGGTGGCGAGCAGTACTTC. Amino acid sequence: CASSGGQGGEQYF.

On this clonotype: At one end, the junction sequence differs from germline, possibly due to a read error. This sequence joins TRBV7-7 and TRBJ2-3, with 10 bases aligning to TRBD2. The germline V gene has CDR1 SSHAT and CDR2 FNYEAQ (reference sequence). The CDR3 runs 15 residues. CDR3 DNA: TGTGCTAGCAGCCGCCAGCGGGGGGGGGGAGATACGCAGTATTTT. It translates to CASSRQRGGGDTQYF.